The entry below describes one T cell receptor (beta chain). Its matching antigen is unknown. These data belong to a study of OX40 agonist ivuxolimab in advanced cancers. At the level of the study: Partial responses were seen in three patients, one with hepatocellular carcinoma and two with cutaneous melanoma. Overall study findings and caveats: The CD4+ and CD8+ T cells in the blood had expanded clonally by week 6 at 0.1 to 3.0 mg/kg. Compared with CD4+, CD8+ T cells on average had more expanded clones.

Here immunoSEQ multiplex PCR was the method, and the copy in TCRdb shows in-frame clones only, minus some. The table records under 200,000 clones, approximately 94% of them present only once. Peripheral blood came from all dose cohorts at three timepoints. The germline gives CDR1 ENHRY, CDR2 SYGVKD. The CDR3 spans 16 residues. Trimming left V 3 bases short and J 4 bases short, with 19 bases between. The receptor's source is an adult with an advanced solid tumor such as melanoma, head and neck, liver or kidney cancer. This specimen was CD4+ or CD8+ T cells sorted from blood, taken in a trial of the OX40 agonist ivuxolimab. The rearrangement uses TRBV10-3 and TRBJ2-7; D perhaps matches TRBD2 (6 bases). This CDR3 reads CAISDPARLALYEQYF. CDR3 sequence (DNA): TGTGCCATCAGTGACCCTGCTCGGCTAGCGCTATACGAGCAGTACTTC.